The entry below describes one T cell receptor (beta chain). CDR1 and CDR2 from the germline V gene are MGHDK and SYGVNS. There are 15 residues in the CDR3. The ends were cut back, 3 bases at V and 0 bases at J, with 11 bases in the middle. The sample belongs to a study of T cells after yellow fever vaccination. As for the study in general: It was SMART-Seq v4 Ultra Low Input that prepared the fractions with low cell numbers.

One entry per CDR3 protein results from TCRdb running MiXCR on the 5' RACE reads. The table records roughly 500,000 distinct CDR3 sequences, under 25% of them present only once. The sample in question was PBMCs, obtained 15 days after the yellow fever booster vaccination. The J gene is TRBJ1-2, the V gene TRBV25-1; D is possibly TRBD1 (6 bases). This receptor was taken from a young man who received the YFV17D yellow fever vaccine. CDR3 sequence reads: CASSDRGRTNYGYTF. As DNA, the CDR3 is TGTGCCAGCAGTGACCGGGGGCGGACTAACTATGGCTACACCTTC.